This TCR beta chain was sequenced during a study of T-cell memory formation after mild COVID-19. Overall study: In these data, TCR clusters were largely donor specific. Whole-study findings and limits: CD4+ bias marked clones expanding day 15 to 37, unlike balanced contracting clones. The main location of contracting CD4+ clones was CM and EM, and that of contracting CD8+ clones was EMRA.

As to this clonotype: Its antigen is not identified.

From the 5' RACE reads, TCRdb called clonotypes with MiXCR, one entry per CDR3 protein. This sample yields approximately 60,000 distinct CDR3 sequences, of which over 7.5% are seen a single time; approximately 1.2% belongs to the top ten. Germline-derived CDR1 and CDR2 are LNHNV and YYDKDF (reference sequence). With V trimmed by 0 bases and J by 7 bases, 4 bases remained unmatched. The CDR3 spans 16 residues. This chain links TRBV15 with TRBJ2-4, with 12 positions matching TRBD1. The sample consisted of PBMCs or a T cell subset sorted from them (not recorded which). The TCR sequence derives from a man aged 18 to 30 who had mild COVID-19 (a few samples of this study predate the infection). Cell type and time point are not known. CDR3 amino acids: CATSRDAGTGGNIQYF. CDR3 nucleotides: TGTGCCACCAGCAGAGATGCAGGGACAGGGGGCAACATTCAGTACTTC.